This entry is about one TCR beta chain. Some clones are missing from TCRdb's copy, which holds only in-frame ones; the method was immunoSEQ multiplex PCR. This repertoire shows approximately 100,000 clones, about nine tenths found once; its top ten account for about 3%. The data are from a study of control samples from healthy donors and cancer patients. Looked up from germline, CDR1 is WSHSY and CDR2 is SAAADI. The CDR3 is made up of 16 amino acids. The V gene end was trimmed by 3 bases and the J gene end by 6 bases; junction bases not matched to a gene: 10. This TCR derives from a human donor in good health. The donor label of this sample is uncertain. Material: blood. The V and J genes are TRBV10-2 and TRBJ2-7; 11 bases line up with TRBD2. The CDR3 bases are TGCGCCAGCAGTGACACTAGCGGGGGAATGGGGGGCGAGCAGTACTTC. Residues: CASSDTSGGMGGEQYF.